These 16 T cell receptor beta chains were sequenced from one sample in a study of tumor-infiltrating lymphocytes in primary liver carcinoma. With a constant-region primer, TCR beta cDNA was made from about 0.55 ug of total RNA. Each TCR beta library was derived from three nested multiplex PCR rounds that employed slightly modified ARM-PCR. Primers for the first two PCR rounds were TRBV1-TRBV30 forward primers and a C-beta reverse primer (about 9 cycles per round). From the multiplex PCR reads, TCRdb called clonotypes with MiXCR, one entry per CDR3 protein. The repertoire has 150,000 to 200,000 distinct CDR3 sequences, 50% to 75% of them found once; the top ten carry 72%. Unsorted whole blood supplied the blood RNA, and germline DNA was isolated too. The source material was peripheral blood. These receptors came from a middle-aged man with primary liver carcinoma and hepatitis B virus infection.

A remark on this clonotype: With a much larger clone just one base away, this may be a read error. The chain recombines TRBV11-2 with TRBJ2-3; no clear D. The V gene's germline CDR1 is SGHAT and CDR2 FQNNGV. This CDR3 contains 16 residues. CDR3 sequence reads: CASSLGGPTSTDTRYF. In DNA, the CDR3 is TGTGCCAGCAGCTTAGGAGGCCCTACCTCCACAGATACGCGGTATTTT.

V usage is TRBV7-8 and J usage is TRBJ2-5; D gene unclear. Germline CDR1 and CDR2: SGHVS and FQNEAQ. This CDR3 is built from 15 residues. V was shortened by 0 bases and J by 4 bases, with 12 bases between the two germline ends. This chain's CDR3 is CASSLALGRAETQYF. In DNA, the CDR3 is TGTGCCAGCAGCTTAGCGCTAGGAAGGGCAGAGACCCAGTACTTC.

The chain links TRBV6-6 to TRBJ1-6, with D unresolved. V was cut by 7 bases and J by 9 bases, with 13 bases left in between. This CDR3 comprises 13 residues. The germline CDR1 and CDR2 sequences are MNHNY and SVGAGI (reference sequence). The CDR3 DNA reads TGTGCCAGCACCAGTGTCGTTTCTTCACCCCTCCACTTT. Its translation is CASTSVVSSPLHF.

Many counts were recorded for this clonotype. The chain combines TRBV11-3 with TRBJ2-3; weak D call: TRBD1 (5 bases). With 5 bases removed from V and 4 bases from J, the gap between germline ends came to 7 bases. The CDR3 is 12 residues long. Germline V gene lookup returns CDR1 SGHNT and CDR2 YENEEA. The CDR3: CASSIGADTQYF. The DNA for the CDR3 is TGTGCCAGCAGCATAGGGGCAGATACGCAGTATTTT.

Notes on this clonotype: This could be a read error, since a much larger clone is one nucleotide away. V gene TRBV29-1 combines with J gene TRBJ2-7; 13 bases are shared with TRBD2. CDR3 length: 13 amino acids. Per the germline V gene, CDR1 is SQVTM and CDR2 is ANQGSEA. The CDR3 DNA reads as TGCAGCGTACGGACTAGCGGGAGAGACGAGCTGTACTTC. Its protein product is CSVRTSGRDELYF.

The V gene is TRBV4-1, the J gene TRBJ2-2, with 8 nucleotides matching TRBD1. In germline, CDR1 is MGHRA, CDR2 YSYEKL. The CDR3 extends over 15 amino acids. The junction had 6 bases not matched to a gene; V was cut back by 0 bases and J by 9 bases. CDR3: CASSQEGTGPRELFF. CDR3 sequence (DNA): TGCGCCAGCAGCCAAGAGGGGACAGGCCCCCGGGAGCTGTTTTTT.

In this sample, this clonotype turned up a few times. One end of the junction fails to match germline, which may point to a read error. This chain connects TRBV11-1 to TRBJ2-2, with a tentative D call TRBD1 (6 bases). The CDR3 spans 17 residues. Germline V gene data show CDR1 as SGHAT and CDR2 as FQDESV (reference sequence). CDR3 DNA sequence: TGTGCCAGCAGCTTAGCGAATCCAGGGGCGAACAGCGGGGAGCTGTTTTTT. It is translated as CASSLANPGANSGELFF.

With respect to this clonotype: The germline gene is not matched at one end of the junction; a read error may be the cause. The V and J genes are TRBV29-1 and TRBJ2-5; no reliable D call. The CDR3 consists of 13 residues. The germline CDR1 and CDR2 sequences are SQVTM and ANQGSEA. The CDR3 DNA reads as TGCAGCGTTGACAGACTTAACAAAGAGACCCAGTACTTT. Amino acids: CSVDRLNKETQYF.

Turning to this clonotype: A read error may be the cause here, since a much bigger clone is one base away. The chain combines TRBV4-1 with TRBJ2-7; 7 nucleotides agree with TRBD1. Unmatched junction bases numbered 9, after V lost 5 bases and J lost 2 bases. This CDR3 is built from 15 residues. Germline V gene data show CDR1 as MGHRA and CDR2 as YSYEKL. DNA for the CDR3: TGCGCCAGCAGCACCGCTGGGGACAGCCCCTACGAGCAGTACTTC. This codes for CASSTAGDSPYEQYF.

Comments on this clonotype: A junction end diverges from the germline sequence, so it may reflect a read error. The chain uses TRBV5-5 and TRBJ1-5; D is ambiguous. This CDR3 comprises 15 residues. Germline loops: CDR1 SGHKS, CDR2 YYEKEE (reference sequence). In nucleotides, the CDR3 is TGTGCCAACAGCTTGGAGCTAGGACGGGATCAGCCCCAGCATTTT. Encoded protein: CANSLELGRDQPQHF.

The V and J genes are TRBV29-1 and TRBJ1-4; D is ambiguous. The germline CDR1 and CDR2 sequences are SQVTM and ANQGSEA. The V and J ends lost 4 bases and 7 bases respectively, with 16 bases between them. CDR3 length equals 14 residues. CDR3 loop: CSVVLPPLSEKLFF. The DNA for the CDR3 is TGCAGCGTTGTGTTGCCCCCTCTAAGTGAAAAACTGTTTTTT.

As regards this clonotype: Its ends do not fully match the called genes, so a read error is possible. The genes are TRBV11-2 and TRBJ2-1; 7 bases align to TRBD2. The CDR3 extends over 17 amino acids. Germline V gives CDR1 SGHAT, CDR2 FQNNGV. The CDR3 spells CASSPRLAGGSYKEQFF. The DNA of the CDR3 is TGTGCCAGCAGCCCCCGACTAGCTGGAGGCTCCTACAAAGAGCAGTTCTTC.

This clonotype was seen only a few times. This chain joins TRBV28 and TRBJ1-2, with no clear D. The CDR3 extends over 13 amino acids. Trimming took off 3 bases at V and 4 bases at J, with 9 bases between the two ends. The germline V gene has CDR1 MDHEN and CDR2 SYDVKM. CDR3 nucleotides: TGTGCCAGCAGTTTGTCGGAGCTCTATGGCTACACCTTC. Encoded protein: CASSLSELYGYTF.

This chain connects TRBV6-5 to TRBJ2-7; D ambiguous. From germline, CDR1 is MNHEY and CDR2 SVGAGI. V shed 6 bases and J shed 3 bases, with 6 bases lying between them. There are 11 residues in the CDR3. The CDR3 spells CASSADYEQYF. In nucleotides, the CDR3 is TGTGCCAGCAGCGCTGACTACGAGCAGTACTTC.

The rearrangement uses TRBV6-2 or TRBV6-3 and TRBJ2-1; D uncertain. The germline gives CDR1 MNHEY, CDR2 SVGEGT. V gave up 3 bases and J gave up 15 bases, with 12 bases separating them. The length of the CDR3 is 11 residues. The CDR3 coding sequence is TGTGCCAGCAGTTATGAGAGTGGACCGTTCTTC. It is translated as CASSYESGPFF.

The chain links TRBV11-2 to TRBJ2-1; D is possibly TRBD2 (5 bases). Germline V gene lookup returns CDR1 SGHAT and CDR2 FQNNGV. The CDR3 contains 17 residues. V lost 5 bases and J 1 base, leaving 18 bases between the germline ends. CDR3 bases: TGTGCCAGCAGCACACCCCCCCCGGGAACTTCCTACAATGAGCAGTTCTTC. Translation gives CASSTPPPGTSYNEQFF.